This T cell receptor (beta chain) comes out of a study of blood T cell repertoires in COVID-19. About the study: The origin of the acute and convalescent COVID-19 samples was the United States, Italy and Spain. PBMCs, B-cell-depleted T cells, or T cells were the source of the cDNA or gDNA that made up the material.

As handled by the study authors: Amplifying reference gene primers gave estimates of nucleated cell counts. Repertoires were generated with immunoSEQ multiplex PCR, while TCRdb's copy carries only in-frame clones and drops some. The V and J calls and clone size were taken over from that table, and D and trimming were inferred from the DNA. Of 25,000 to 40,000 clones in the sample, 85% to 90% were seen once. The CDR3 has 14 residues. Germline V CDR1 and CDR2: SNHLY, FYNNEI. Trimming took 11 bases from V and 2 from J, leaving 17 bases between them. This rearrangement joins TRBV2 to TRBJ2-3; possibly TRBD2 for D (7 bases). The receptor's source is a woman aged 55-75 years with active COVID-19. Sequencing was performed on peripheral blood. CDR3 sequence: CASAKGGNTDTQYF. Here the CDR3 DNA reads TGTGCCTCAGCCAAGGGGGGGAACACAGATACGCAGTATTTT.